The 27 T cell receptor beta chains given below trace back to one sample, sequenced in a study of blood T cell repertoires in COVID-19. Sequencing used immunoSEQ multiplex PCR; TCRdb keeps in-frame clones, though not all of them. This table has about 52,000 clones, approximately 85% appearing once. Sequencing input: peripheral blood. All receptors derive from an elderly woman with acute or convalescent COVID-19.

The chain employs TRBV10-3 and TRBJ2-2; 8 nucleotides align to TRBD2. The CDR3 is 15 residues long. Germline-derived CDR1 and CDR2 are ENHRY and SYGVKD. The trim removed 2 bases at V and 4 bases at J, leaving 3 bases unmatched. CDR3 protein: CAISEREGTTGELFF. CDR3 DNA: TGTGCCATCAGTGAGCGGGAGGGAACCACCGGGGAGCTGTTTTTT.

The rearrangement links TRBV19 to TRBJ2-4, with a possible D match to TRBD2 (5 bases). V was clipped by 10 bases and J by 0 bases, with 10 bases between them. This CDR3 region has 13 residues. Germline CDR1 LNHDA, CDR2 SQIVND (reference sequence). The CDR3 region has the DNA TGTGCCACAAGAGGGCTAGCCAAAAACATTCAGTACTTC. Amino acid sequence: CATRGLAKNIQYF. The full variable domain, in which reference TRBV19 and TRBJ2-4 provide the parts outside the CDR3, is DGGITQSPKYLFRKEGQNVTLSCEQNLNHDAMYWYRQDPGQGLRLIYYSQIVNDFQKGDIAEGYSVSREKKESFPLTVTSAQKNPTAFYLCATRGLAKNIQYFGAGTRLSVL.

The V call is TRBV29-1, the J call TRBJ2-2, with TRBD1 identical over 7 bases. With V trimmed by 6 bases and J by 5 bases, 9 bases remained unmatched. The CDR3 spans 14 residues. CDR1 is SQVTM and CDR2 is ANQGSEA in the germline V gene. Here the CDR3 DNA reads TGCAGCGTCAATAATCAGGGGGAAACCGGGGAGCTGTTTTTT. The encoded protein is CSVNNQGETGELFF.

This chain links TRBV5-4 with TRBJ2-3; tentatively, D is TRBD1 (5 bases). The CDR3 spans 15 residues. Germline V gives CDR1 SGHNT, CDR2 YYREEE (reference sequence). V was cut by 1 base and J by 4 bases, with 13 bases left in between. This CDR3 reads CASSLWGLVSDTQYF. CDR3 coding DNA: TGTGCCAGCAGCTTGTGGGGCCTAGTCTCAGATACGCAGTATTTT.

In DNA form, the CDR3 reads TGTGCCAGCAGCCAAGCGACCGGGTACTCTGGAAACACCATATATTTT. It codes for CASSQATGYSGNTIYF. V and J are TRBV3-1 (or the pseudogene TRBV3-2) and TRBJ1-3; D gene ambiguous. The CDR3 is 16 amino acids. The germline V gene encodes CDR1 LGHDT and CDR2 YNNKEL (reference sequence). The V gene lost 1 base and the J gene lost 0 bases, with 10 bases spanning the gap.

V and J are TRBV4-2 and TRBJ2-3; a possible D gene is TRBD2 (6 bases). CDR1 is LGHNA, CDR2 YNFKEQ, per germline. V dropped 0 bases and J dropped 4 bases, with 8 bases sitting between them. The CDR3 totals 14 residues. The DNA of the CDR3 is TGTGCCAGCAGCCAAGACGGGAGCCCAGATACGCAGTATTTT. As protein: CASSQDGSPDTQYF.

The chain joins TRBV5-6 to TRBJ1-3; tentatively, D is TRBD1 (5 bases). Germline V gene data show CDR1 as SGHDT and CDR2 as YYEEEE. There are 16 residues in the CDR3. The V end lost 2 bases, the J end lost 4 bases, and 16 bases lay between the germline ends. The CDR3 sequence: CASSFFQGSAGNTIYF. Here the CDR3 DNA reads TGTGCCAGCAGCTTCTTCCAGGGCTCGGCAGGAAACACCATATATTTT.

The rearrangement links TRBV28 to TRBJ2-4, with a possible D match to TRBD1 (6 bases). Germline CDR1 MDHEN, CDR2 SYDVKM. The CDR3 spans 15 residues. V was cut by 5 bases and J by 6 bases, with 17 bases left in between. This CDR3 reads CASSLPLGAGNIQYF. For the CDR3, the DNA is TGTGCCAGCAGTCTCCCGTTGGGGGCTGGAAACATTCAGTACTTC. The entire variable domain, with the rest obtained from reference TRBV28 and TRBJ2-4, is as follows: DVKVTQSSRYLVKRTGEKVFLECVQDMDHENMFWYRQDPGLGLRLIYFSYDVKMKEKGDIPEGYSVSREKKERFSLILESASTNQTSMYLCASSLPLGAGNIQYFGAGTRLSVL.

The chain uses TRBV6-1 and TRBJ1-2; 11 bases are a match to TRBD1. The junction had 6 bases not matched to a gene; V was cut back by 2 bases and J by 4 bases. The CDR3 length is 16 residues. Germline V gene sequence: CDR1 MNHNS, CDR2 SASEGT. CDR3 sequence reads: CASSEIGTGGTYGYTF. CDR3 DNA sequence: TGTGCCAGCAGTGAAATCGGGACAGGGGGAACCTATGGCTACACCTTC.

This sequence joins TRBV10-2 and TRBJ1-1; no clear D gene. Between the trimmed V and J ends, which lost 3 bases and 1 base, there was a span of 9 bases. Germline CDR1 and CDR2: WSHSY and SAAADI. The CDR3 is 14 amino acids. The CDR3 here is CASSDLGGNTEAFF. Here the CDR3 DNA reads TGCGCCAGCAGTGATTTAGGAGGGAACACTGAAGCTTTCTTT.

V is TRBV3-1 (or the pseudogene TRBV3-2) and J is TRBJ2-1; tentative D call: TRBD1 (5 bases). The CDR3 is 13 amino acids. Trimming removed 4 bases from V and 6 bases from J, with 10 bases in between. Germline V gives CDR1 LGHDT, CDR2 YNNKEL (reference sequence). CDR3 nucleotides: TGTGCCAGCAGCCTGGGTAGGGGCAATGAGCAGTTCTTC. It encodes CASSLGRGNEQFF.

The chain links TRBV28 to TRBJ1-5, with a possible D match to TRBD1 (5 bases). The V and J ends lost 8 bases and 6 bases respectively, with 17 bases between them. The CDR3 sequence is 14 residues long. Germline V CDR1 and CDR2: MDHEN, SYDVKM. CDR3: CASRREQVFQPQHF. DNA for the CDR3: TGTGCCAGCCGGAGAGAACAGGTTTTTCAGCCCCAGCATTTT.

This clone has only a few counts. The chain couples TRBV2 to TRBJ1-1; 9 bases align to TRBD1. The CDR3 contains 14 residues. Germline V gene lookup returns CDR1 SNHLY and CDR2 FYNNEI. V was clipped by 8 bases and J by 5 bases; unmatched bases: 9. CDR3 in amino acids: CASDATGGRTEAFF. For the CDR3, the DNA is TGTGCCAGCGATGCCACAGGGGGCAGGACTGAAGCTTTCTTT.

The rearrangement joins TRBV28 to TRBJ1-5, with TRBD1 matching 7 bases. The CDR3 has 15 amino acids. The V gene end was trimmed by 10 bases and the J gene end by 0 bases; junction bases not matched to a gene: 9. The germline CDR1 and CDR2 sequences are MDHEN and SYDVKM. Here the CDR3 reads CAIKTGDISNQPQHF. The DNA of the CDR3 is TGTGCCATCAAAACAGGGGACATTAGCAATCAGCCCCAGCATTTT.

The J gene is TRBJ2-3, the V gene TRBV10-3; 7 bases agree with TRBD1. The CDR3 is 13 amino acids. Germline V gives CDR1 ENHRY, CDR2 SYGVKD. Trimming removed 10 bases from V and 1 base from J; junction bases left unmatched: 5. CDR3 sequence (DNA): TGTGCCACCCCGGGACAGTGCACAGATACGCAGTATTTT. Amino acid sequence: CATPGQCTDTQYF.

The chain combines TRBV3-1 (or the pseudogene TRBV3-2) with TRBJ2-1; TRBD2 matches 8 bases. Looked up from germline, CDR1 is LGHDT and CDR2 is YNNKEL (reference sequence). J lost 7 bases, V lost 1 base, and 9 bases had no gene match. The CDR3 totals 16 residues. The CDR3 nucleotides are TGTGCCAGCAGCCAAGTAACCGGGACTAGGGGTAATGAGCAGTTCTTC. It encodes CASSQVTGTRGNEQFF.

This clone was counted a few times. The V call is TRBV10-3, the J call TRBJ1-5, with D possibly being TRBD1 (5 bases). The CDR3 consists of 14 residues. The germline V gene encodes CDR1 ENHRY and CDR2 SYGVKD. V lost 6 bases and J 5 bases, leaving 14 bases between the germline ends. The CDR3 bases are TGTGCCATCAGCACAGGTCCGGGTCATCAGCCCCAGCATTTT. Translating it yields CAISTGPGHQPQHF.

The chain uses TRBV7-9 and TRBJ1-1; D is undetermined. CDR1 SEHNR and CDR2 FQNEAQ come from the germline V gene (reference sequence). Trimming took off 3 bases at V and 1 base at J, with 6 bases between the two ends. The CDR3 spans 13 residues. The CDR3: CASSFRSNTEAFF. CDR3 DNA sequence: TGTGCCAGCAGCTTTCGTTCGAACACTGAAGCTTTCTTT.

This chain links TRBV4-1 with TRBJ2-1; D uncertain. Germline loops: CDR1 MGHRA, CDR2 YSYEKL. The V and J ends lost 1 base and 6 bases respectively, with 10 bases between them. This CDR3 region has 14 residues. CDR3 in amino acids: CASSQVASSNEQFF. The CDR3 coding sequence is TGCGCCAGCAGCCAAGTAGCAAGCAGCAATGAGCAGTTCTTC.

The V call is TRBV6-5, the J call TRBJ1-2, with 7 bases identical to TRBD1. The J segment lost 8 bases and the V segment lost 6 bases, leaving 3 bases of the junction unmatched. The germline V gene encodes CDR1 MNHEY and CDR2 SVGAGI. The CDR3 has 11 residues. CDR3 sequence reads: CASSQGEGYTF. The CDR3 DNA reads TGTGCCAGCAGCCAGGGGGAAGGCTACACCTTC.

The chain couples TRBV20-1 to TRBJ2-7; TRBD1 aligns across 7 bases. Per the germline V gene, CDR1 is DFQATT and CDR2 is SNEGSKA (reference sequence). Trimming at V came to 6 bases and at J to 5 bases, leaving 4 bases not matched to a gene. CDR3 length: 11 amino acids. The CDR3 DNA sequence: TGCAGTGCGGAACAGGGGAACGAGCAGTACGTC. Translation: CSAEQGNEQYV.

The rearrangement joins TRBV5-6 to TRBJ1-2; the match to TRBD1 covers 7 bases. This CDR3 is built from 15 residues. CDR1 is SGHDT and CDR2 is YYEEEE in the germline V gene. Trimming at V came to 0 bases and at J to 3 bases, leaving 5 bases not matched to a gene. CDR3: CASSLAGQVDYGYTF. The CDR3 bases are TGTGCCAGCAGCTTGGCAGGACAGGTGGACTATGGCTACACCTTC.

The rearrangement joins TRBV2 to TRBJ1-1; 12 positions match TRBD1. The CDR3 loop spans 15 amino acids. Germline trimming cut 4 bases from V and 5 bases from J; bases unmatched to any gene: 5. Germline CDR1 reads SNHLY; CDR2 reads FYNNEI. The CDR3 protein is CASSVGTGGYTEAFF. In DNA form, the CDR3 reads TGTGCCAGCAGTGTAGGGACAGGGGGCTATACTGAAGCTTTCTTT.

This clone showed up just a few times. This chain connects TRBV7-3 to TRBJ2-1; TRBD2 matches 10 bases. V dropped 2 bases and J dropped 10; count of bases not matched to a gene: 5. In germline, CDR1 is SGHTA, CDR2 FQGTGA. There are 14 residues in the CDR3. CDR3 sequence (DNA): TGTGCCAGCAGCTTAGCTAGCGGGAGCCCCGAGCAGTTCTTC. Translated, it gives CASSLASGSPEQFF.

J is TRBJ2-5 and V is TRBV11-2; the match to TRBD2 covers 14 bases. The CDR3 has 16 residues. Looked up from germline, CDR1 is SGHAT and CDR2 is FQNNGV. V lost 4 bases to trimming and J lost 5 bases; unmatched junction nucleotides: 6. CDR3 region: CASSSWTSGGLETQYF. DNA for the CDR3: TGTGCCAGCAGCTCGTGGACTAGCGGGGGGTTGGAGACCCAGTACTTC.

In this sample, this clone turned up a few times. The rearrangement links TRBV5-1 to TRBJ1-6; TRBD1 matches at 7 bases. Losses at the gene ends were 1 base for V and 7 bases for J; bases not matched to a gene: 5. The CDR3 runs to 15 residues. Germline values: CDR1 SGHRS, CDR2 YFSETQ. The CDR3 spells CASSLKGAGNSPLHF. The DNA for the CDR3 is TGCGCCAGCAGCTTGAAGGGGGCAGGGAATTCACCCCTCCACTTT.

In this sample, this clone turned up once. This chain joins TRBV28 and TRBJ1-2, with 11 bases lining up with TRBD1. CDR3 length equals 15 residues. The trim removed 5 bases at V and 6 bases at J, leaving 8 bases unmatched. The V gene's germline CDR1 is MDHEN and CDR2 SYDVKM. DNA of the CDR3: TGTGCCAGCAGTACCCCGGGACAGGGGGTTGATGGCTACACCTTC. Protein product: CASSTPGQGVDGYTF.